A single sample is the source of the 8 T cell receptor beta chains below, sequenced in a study of T-cell reconstitution after alpha-beta-depleted transplantation in children (dated by TCRdb to the mid-2010s). The library was generated by PCR. Reads for this sample came from an Illumina HiSeq 2500. TCR library preparation used molecular barcoding, with unique molecular identifiers applied to normalize quantification of the TCRbeta repertoire. The public reads were reanalyzed by TCRdb: fastp trimming at Q25, MiXCR alignment, in-frame beta chains only. Rows matching on CDR3 protein sequence are summarized as one entry with the most common DNA and genes. This sample lists about 230,000 distinct CDR3 sequences; approximately 9.8% were detected once. Approximately 5% of the sample rests with the top ten. The sequencing here drew on PBMCs from the stem cell graft donor, taken from the stem cell graft. The receptors derive from a human donor who donated a stem cell graft to a child with SCID.

The rearrangement links TRBV5-6 to TRBJ2-2, with 7 nucleotides matching TRBD1. V was pared by 2 bases and J by 5 bases, with 6 bases of the junction left unmatched. There are 15 residues in the CDR3. Germline V gene sequence: CDR1 SGHDT, CDR2 YYEEEE. CDR3 amino acids: CASSFITRGTGELFF. The CDR3 DNA sequence: TGTGCCAGCAGCTTTATTACCAGGGGGACCGGGGAGCTGTTTTTT.

The chain links TRBV7-2 to TRBJ1-2; D uncertain. The length of the CDR3 is 15 residues. Trimming took 1 base from V and 2 from J, leaving 11 bases between them. Germline CDR1 is SGHTA and CDR2 is FQGNSA. This CDR3 is CASSLGRARNYGYTF. The CDR3 nucleotides are TGTGCCAGCAGCTTAGGGCGGGCCCGAAACTATGGCTACACCTTC.

Of note for this clonotype: A much larger clone sits a single nucleotide away, making a read error possible. This chain uses TRBV12-3 or TRBV12-4 with TRBJ2-3, with TRBD1 matching 8 bases. V was clipped by 2 bases and J by 7 bases; unmatched bases: 2. This CDR3 has 13 amino acids. For the CDR3, the DNA is TGTGCCAGCAGTTTACGCAGGGGGCATACGCAGTATTTT. Protein product: CASSLRRGHTQYF.

This clonotype occurred many times. J is TRBJ2-3 and V is TRBV4-3, with TRBD2 as a possible D gene (6 bases). V gave up 4 bases and J gave up 2 bases, with 16 bases separating them. The CDR3 is 16 residues long. Germline lookup yields CDR1 LGHNA and CDR2 YSLEER. The CDR3 DNA sequence: TGCGCCAGCAGCCGCTTCGGACTATTTCCCACAGATACGCAGTATTTT. Encoded protein: CASSRFGLFPTDTQYF.

This clonotype showed up many times. The CDR3: CASSIGRQFPPLSGANVLTF. CDR3 DNA sequence: TGTGCCAGCAGCATAGGACGACAGTTTCCGCCACTCTCTGGGGCCAACGTCCTGACTTTC. This chain connects TRBV12-3 or TRBV12-4 to TRBJ2-6, with a tentative D call TRBD1 (5 bases). The CDR3 consists of 20 residues. V lost 6 bases to trimming and J lost 0 bases, with 24 bases between them.

The table lists this clonotype with many counts. The rearrangement uses TRBV3-1 and TRBJ1-5; tentatively, D is TRBD1 (6 bases). The CDR3 consists of 17 residues. V shed 2 bases and J shed 4 bases, with 18 bases lying between them. CDR1 and CDR2 from the germline V gene are LGHDT and YNNKEL (reference sequence). CDR3: CASSQSGQGKGNQPQHF. The CDR3 DNA reads as TGTGCCAGCAGCCAATCGGGTCAGGGGAAAGGGAATCAGCCCCAGCATTTT.

As concerns this clonotype: A much larger clone lies a single base off, so this may be a read error. The chain combines TRBV5-1 with TRBJ2-5, with D unresolved. The CDR3 sequence is 16 residues long. V lost 0 bases to trimming and J lost 2 bases, with 14 bases between them. Germline loops: CDR1 SGHRS, CDR2 YFSETQ. The CDR3 loop reads CASSLVGHAGQETQYF. In DNA, the CDR3 is TGCGCCAGCAGCTTGGTGGGTCATGCAGGACAAGAGACCCAGTACTTC.

This clonotype was detected ten times or more. The chain joins TRBV7-9 to TRBJ2-5; D uncertain. Germline V gene sequence: CDR1 SEHNR, CDR2 FQNEAQ (reference sequence). V gave up 5 bases and J gave up 2 bases, with 9 bases separating them. This CDR3 contains 13 residues. CDR3: CASSPTDQETQYF. CDR3 in DNA: TGTGCCAGCAGCCCGACCGATCAAGAGACCCAGTACTTC.